The rows below give T cell receptor beta chains drawn from one sample of a study of blood T cell repertoires in COVID-19. Profiling relied on immunoSEQ multiplex PCR, and the TCRdb table lists in-frame clones only, not all of them. This sample has roughly 500,000 clones, with approximately 83% found just once. Sample: peripheral blood. Receptors originate from a human donor in a cohort sampled during active COVID-19. Both conserved end residues are part of each CDR3. Each record gives: D gene, J gene, clone size, V gene, CDR3 DNA, CDR3 protein. D genes are given only for firm matches. Not every row has a clone size; where given, it reads once, few, many or a size class.

NA	TRBJ2-7	few	TRBV7-8	TGTGCCAGCAGCGGTGGACAGTTCTACGAGCAGTACTTC	CASSGGQFYEQYF
TRBD2	TRBJ2-3	NA	TRBV28	TGTGCCAGCAGTTTAAGTGGGACTAGCGGAGGGGGCACAGATACGCAGTATTTT	CASSLSGTSGGGTDTQYF
NA	TRBJ1-2	NA	TRBV2	TGTGCCAGCAGCGGAGCTAACTATGGCTACACCTTC	CASSGANYGYTF
TRBD2	TRBJ2-1	NA	TRBV19	TGTGCCAGTGCATGGCCGGGACTAGCGGGAGCGTACTCCTACAATGAGCAGTTCTTC	CASAWPGLAGAYSYNEQFF
NA	TRBJ1-5	NA	TRBV7-9	TGTGCCAGCAGCATGTGGCTGACAGACGCCCCTGGGCCCCAGCATTTT	CASSMWLTDAPGPQHF
TRBD1	TRBJ2-1	NA	TRBV3-1/TRBV3-2	TGTGCCAGCAGCCTCCGGGACAGGAGGTTTTCTAGCTCCTACAATGAGCAGTTCTTC	CASSLRDRRFSSSYNEQFF
NA	TRBJ1-3	NA	TRBV9	TGTGCCAGCAGCGTAGACTCCCCCTCGGGAGGAAACACCATATATTTT	CASSVDSPSGGNTIYF
NA	TRBJ2-1	NA	TRBV3-1/TRBV3-2	TGTGCCAGCAGCCGGCTAGGCCCCAATGAGCAGTTCTTC	CASSRLGPNEQFF
NA	TRBJ2-7	NA	TRBV3-1/TRBV3-2	TGTGCCAGCAGCCAAGTCCCGGGAGTGAACTACGAGCAGTACTTC	CASSQVPGVNYEQYF
NA	TRBJ1-1	NA	TRBV20-1	TGCAGTGCTAGTAGGGGTAGCCCAGCTTTCTTT	CSASRGSPAFF
NA	TRBJ1-3	NA	TRBV2	TGTGCCAGCACGATGTTGAGCTCTGGAAACACCATATATTTT	CASTMLSSGNTIYF
TRBD2	TRBJ2-2	NA	TRBV3-1/TRBV3-2	TGTGCCAGCAGCCAGACTAGCGGGACCGGGGAGCTGTTTTTT	CASSQTSGTGELFF
NA	TRBJ1-1	once	TRBV27	TGTGCCAGCAGTTCCCAGGAGCCACGGGGCACTGAAGCTTTCTTT	CASSSQEPRGTEAFF
TRBD1	TRBJ1-1	few	TRBV28	TGTGCCAGCAGTATACAGGGGGCCGCGTTTGCTTTCTTT	CASSIQGAAFAFF
NA	TRBJ2-1	once	TRBV7-3	TGTGCCAGCAGCCCAGCGCGGGGGCATGAGCAGTTCTTC	CASSPARGHEQFF
TRBD1	TRBJ1-5	few	TRBV19	TGTGCCAGTAGTGCGGACAGGGATTACGTAGCCCAGCATTTT	CASSADRDYVAQHF
NA	TRBJ1-4	NA	TRBV10-3	TGTGCCATCTTTCCCGGGGCAACTAATGAAAAACTGTTTTTT	CAIFPGATNEKLFF
TRBD1	TRBJ2-7	NA	TRBV3-1/TRBV3-2	TGTGCCAGCAGCCAAGTAACAGGGGCCTACGAGCAGTACTTC	CASSQVTGAYEQYF
TRBD1	TRBJ2-1	NA	TRBV29-1	TGCAGCGTTGACCGAGGACAGGGCAACTACAATGAGCAGTTCTTC	CSVDRGQGNYNEQFF
NA	TRBJ2-2	NA	TRBV19	TGTGCCAGTACCCGGAGGGGGGGAACCAACACCGGGGAGCTGTTTTTT	CASTRRGGTNTGELFF
TRBD1	TRBJ1-6	NA	TRBV30	TGTGCCTGGAGTGGACAGGGACCGAATAATTCACCCCTCCACTTT	CAWSGQGPNNSPLHF
NA	TRBJ1-2	few	TRBV20-1	TGCAGTGCTAGTGATTGGCTGAAAGGCTACACCTTC	CSASDWLKGYTF
TRBD1	TRBJ2-7	NA	TRBV5-3	TGTGCCAGAAGCCCGACTTGGACAGGAGCAGAAGGCGACTTC	CARSPTWTGAEGDF
NA	TRBJ2-2	NA	TRBV19	TGTGCCAGTAGTATAGGCGGAGGTTCCGGGGAGCTGTTTTTT	CASSIGGGSGELFF
NA	TRBJ2-2	NA	TRBV6-2/TRBV6-3	TGTGCCAGCAGTTACTTACAGGGTCTTACGAACACCGGGGAGCTGTTTTTT	CASSYLQGLTNTGELFF